Included here is one T cell receptor (beta chain) sequence, with context. This sample is drawn from a study of blood T cell repertoires in COVID-19. The CDR3 totals 16 residues. Germline CDR1 SEHNR, CDR2 FQNEAQ (reference sequence). The ends lost 1 base at V and 1 base at J; junction bases unmatched: 6. TCRdb's copy holds only in-frame clones and misses some; the assay was immunoSEQ multiplex PCR. The sample carries about 59,000 clones, around 92% recorded once. The receptor comes from a human donor in a cohort sampled during active COVID-19. Sequenced sample: peripheral blood. J is TRBJ1-1 and V is TRBV7-9; 7 bases fit TRBD1. The DNA of the CDR3 is TGTGCCAGCAGCTTAGGAGTGGGACAGCCGAACACTGAAGCTTTCTTT. Encoded protein: CASSLGVGQPNTEAFF.